These T cell receptor beta chains were read from a single sample in a study of OX40 agonist ivuxolimab in advanced cancers. Profiling relied on immunoSEQ multiplex PCR, and the TCRdb table lists in-frame clones only, not all of them. The table lists approximately 68,000 clones, 88% of them singletons, with under 0.9% in the top ten. The sequencing here drew on CD4+ or CD8+ T cells sorted from blood, taken in a trial of the OX40 agonist ivuxolimab. These receptors all stem from an adult with an advanced solid tumor such as melanoma, head and neck, liver or kidney cancer. The CDR3 runs from the conserved cysteine through the conserved F or W. A D gene is named only where the DNA matches it firmly. Size is stated for part of the rows, as once, few or many counts, or as a class when the clone is expanded.

>TRBV21-1|20|-|-|TRBJ2-7
TGTGCCAGCAGCAAAGCTGTCGTCCTGGTCACAGGGCGCCCTCGGGGGGTGCAGTACTTC
CASSKAVVLVTGRPRGVQYF
>TRBV13|12|-|-|TRBJ1-2
TGTGCCAGCAGTACAGCCAGGGGTGGCTACACCTTC
CASSTARGGYTF
>TRBV5-1|16|-|TRBD1|TRBJ2-7
TGCGCCAGCAGCCCCAGGGGGCCGGGGCCCGGCTACGAGCAGTACTTC
CASSPRGPGPGYEQYF
>TRBV29-1|13|-|-|TRBJ2-1
TGCAGCGTTGGCGAACGGCAGGGCAATGAGCAGTTCTTC
CSVGERQGNEQFF
>TRBV30|14|-|TRBD1|TRBJ2-3
TGTGCCTGGACCTTCGGGACAGGGCCTGATACGCAGTATTTT
CAWTFGTGPDTQYF
>TRBV29-1|15|-|-|TRBJ2-5
TGCAGCGTTGAATTAACGGTCGGGGTCCAAGAGACCCAGTACTTC
CSVELTVGVQETQYF
>TRBV5-1|12|-|-|TRBJ2-7
TGCGCCAGCAGCTTGGGCGGATACGAGCAGTACTTC
CASSLGGYEQYF
>TRBV11-2|14|-|-|TRBJ1-6
TGTGCCAGCAGCTTAGTTACGGCCAATTCACCCCTCCACTTT
CASSLVTANSPLHF
>TRBV27|18|-|TRBD2|TRBJ2-1
TGTGCCAGCAGTTCCGGGACTAGCGGGGTTCTTAGGTACAATGAGCAGTTCTTC
CASSSGTSGVLRYNEQFF
>TRBV7-9|14|-|TRBD1|TRBJ2-7
TGTGCCAGCAGCTTCAGTCAGGGGGCGCGGGAGCAGTACTTC
CASSFSQGAREQYF
>TRBV28|14|few|-|TRBJ1-2
TGTGCCAGCAGTTTACCTAAGGCCTCCTATGGCTACACCTTC
CASSLPKASYGYTF
>TRBV30|11|few|-|TRBJ1-1
TGTGCCTGGAATAGGGCGACTGAAGCTTTCTTT
CAWNRATEAFF
>TRBV19|14|-|-|TRBJ1-1
TGTGCCAGTAGATCGGGGACGGAGAACACTGAAGCTTTCTTT
CASRSGTENTEAFF
>TRBV19|15|-|-|TRBJ2-3
TGTGCCAGTAGTATAAGTCGGCCGGGCACAGATACGCAGTATTTT
CASSISRPGTDTQYF
>TRBV4-1|17|-|TRBD2|TRBJ2-1
TGCGCCAGCAGCCAAGAATCACCTAGCGGGTCCTCCAATGAGCAGTTCTTC
CASSQESPSGSSNEQFF
>TRBV7-8|15|-|TRBD1|TRBJ2-5
TGTGCCAGCAGCTTAGGGACAGGGGTGAAAGAGACCCAGTACTTC
CASSLGTGVKETQYF
>TRBV7-3|14|-|-|TRBJ2-2
TGTGCCAGCAGCTTAACGGGGACCACCGGGGAGCTGTTTTTT
CASSLTGTTGELFF
>TRBV4-1|15|-|-|TRBJ1-5
TGCGCCAGCAGCCAAGAGCGTGTTAGCAATCAGCCCCAGCATTTT
CASSQERVSNQPQHF
>TRBV7-6|15|-|-|TRBJ1-5
TGTGCCAGCAGCTTAGCGTCGGGGATTGGTCAGCCCCAGCATTTT
CASSLASGIGQPQHF
>TRBV6-5|16|-|-|TRBJ1-1
TGTGCCAGCAGTTACTCGATAGGGTCGCACTTCACTGAAGCTTTCTTT
CASSYSIGSHFTEAFF
>TRBV27|15|-|TRBD2|TRBJ2-2
TGTGCCAGCAGTTCCTGGGGGAGGGGCACCGGGGAGCTGTTTTTT
CASSSWGRGTGELFF
>TRBV5-8|13|-|-|TRBJ1-1
TGTGCCAGCAGCCCCGAACCCAGGGGTGAAGCTTTCTTT
CASSPEPRGEAFF
>TRBV28|15|-|TRBD1|TRBJ1-1
TGTGCCAGCAGTTCAACAGGGGGCCAAAACACTGAAGCTTTCTTT
CASSSTGGQNTEAFF
>TRBV10-2|14|-|TRBD2|TRBJ2-5
TGCGCCACGAGGGGGGCTAGCGGGAAAAAGACCCAGTACTTC
CATRGASGKKTQYF
>TRBV9|15|-|TRBD1|TRBJ1-1
TGTGCCAGCAGCGTAGAGGGACAGGGGCGCACTGAAGCTTTCTTT
CASSVEGQGRTEAFF
>TRBV9|15|-|-|TRBJ2-5
TGTGCCAGCAGCGAAGTTAGGGGCAACCAAGAGACCCAGTACTTC
CASSEVRGNQETQYF
>TRBV18|13|-|TRBD1|TRBJ2-1
TGTGCCAGCTCAACGGGACAGGGCAATGAGCAGTTCTTC
CASSTGQGNEQFF
>TRBV7-2|10|-|-|TRBJ2-1
TGTGCCAGCAGCTTAGATAAGCAGTTCTTC
CASSLDKQFF
>TRBV11-3|14|-|-|TRBJ2-2
TGTGCCAGCAGCTCCGGCGGTTCCACCGGGGAGCTGTTTTTT
CASSSGGSTGELFF
>TRBV18|15|-|-|TRBJ1-5
TGTGCCAGCTCAGGGACTGAGCACGGGATTCAGCCCCAGCATTTT
CASSGTEHGIQPQHF
>TRBV5-5|14|-|-|TRBJ1-5
TGTGCCAGCAGCCCACGGACAGCGGATCAGCCCCAGCATTTT
CASSPRTADQPQHF
>TRBV18|15|-|TRBD1|TRBJ2-1
TGTGCCAGCTCGAAGACAGGGGGCAGGTACAATGAGCAGTTCTTC
CASSKTGGRYNEQFF
>TRBV5-1|14|-|-|TRBJ1-1
TGCGCCAGCAGCGTGGGACCGACGAACACTGAAGCTTTCTTT
CASSVGPTNTEAFF
>TRBV29-1|16|-|TRBD2|TRBJ2-1
TGCAGCGTTGGGGGACTAGCGGGAGTCTCCTACAATGAGCAGTTCTTC
CSVGGLAGVSYNEQFF
>TRBV2|15|-|TRBD2|TRBJ2-2
TGTGCCAGCAGTGGGCCGGGACTAGCGGGGGGGGAGCTGTTTTTT
CASSGPGLAGGELFF
>TRBV30|13|once|-|TRBJ2-1
TGTGCCTGGAGGGGGGGACCCTACAATGAGCAGTTCTTC
CAWRGGPYNEQFF
>TRBV7-2|16|-|TRBD1|TRBJ1-2
TGTGCCAGCAGGCTGAATCCGACAGGGGGCGGTGGTGGCTACACCTTC
CASRLNPTGGGGGYTF
>TRBV11-2|13|-|-|TRBJ2-7
TGTGCCAGCAGCTTAGCATTGGGTGGCGAGCAGTACTTC
CASSLALGGEQYF
>TRBV7-9|14|once|-|TRBJ1-5
TGTGCCAGCAGCTTAACAGGGAGCAATCAGCCCCAGCATTTT
CASSLTGSNQPQHF
>TRBV6-1|11|-|TRBD1|TRBJ2-7
TGTGCCAGCAGTGGCGGACAGGGGACTCTCTTC
CASSGGQGTLF
>TRBV5-4|13|-|TRBD1|TRBJ2-2
TGTGCCAGCAGCGAAGGGACAGACGGGGAGCTGTTTTTT
CASSEGTDGELFF
>TRBV19|15|-|-|TRBJ1-5
TGTGCCAGTAGTAAGTCACCCTATAGCAATCAGCCCCAGCATTTT
CASSKSPYSNQPQHF
>TRBV18|15|-|-|TRBJ1-5
TGTGCCAGCTCACCGTCGGTACAAACCAATCAGCCCCAGCATTTT
CASSPSVQTNQPQHF
>TRBV2|15|-|-|TRBJ1-6
TGTGCCAGCCCCCGGACGGACTCAGATAATTCACCCCTCCACTTT
CASPRTDSDNSPLHF
>TRBV19|11|few|-|TRBJ2-7
TGTGCCAGTAGAGGAGCCTACGAGCAGTACTTC
CASRGAYEQYF
>TRBV21-1|15|-|-|TRBJ1-4
TGTGCCAGCAGCAATAGTGACAGGGGGCTTGAAAAACTGTTTTTT
CASSNSDRGLEKLFF
>TRBV11-2|17|-|TRBD1|TRBJ2-3
TGTGCCAGCAGCTTGGGAGGACAGGGTCATCCCACAGATACGCAGTATTTT
CASSLGGQGHPTDTQYF
>TRBV5-8|15|-|-|TRBJ2-7
TGTGCCAGCAGCTTCCGGGACGGCCTATCCTACGAGCAGTACTTC
CASSFRDGLSYEQYF
>TRBV19|14|-|TRBD1|TRBJ2-5
TGTGCCAGTACCCCGGGACAGAGCTTAGAGACCCAGTACTTC
CASTPGQSLETQYF
>TRBV10-3|12|-|-|TRBJ2-7
TGTGCCATCGGGGGAAGCTCCTACGAGCAGTACTTC
CAIGGSSYEQYF
>TRBV2|14|-|-|TRBJ1-5
TGTGCCAGCAGGCTGGACAGCGAAGGGTGGCCCCAGCATTTT
CASRLDSEGWPQHF
>TRBV5-1|14|-|-|TRBJ2-1
TGCGCCAGCACCCCCCCTACACGGTCGGATGAGCAGTTCTTC
CASTPPTRSDEQFF
>TRBV19|15|-|-|TRBJ1-3
TGTGCCAGTAGTATTGGTCCGTTCCAAGGAAACACCATATATTTT
CASSIGPFQGNTIYF